Below, 20 T cell receptor beta chains from the same sample are listed, as sequenced in a study of preoperative IRX-2 immunotherapy in early breast cancer. Treatment defined: preoperative locoregional IRX-2 cytokine immunotherapy. TCRdb's copy holds only in-frame clones and misses some; the assay was immunoSEQ multiplex PCR. The profile shows about 11,000 clones, over 80% of them singletons. Here the sequenced sample was lymph node tissue, taken before IRX-2 immunotherapy. Receptors originate from a human donor with breast cancer.

CDR3 sequence (DNA): TGCGCCAGCAGCCAGCAGACGGGGACGGCTTTGAACGAGCAGTACTTC. This translates into CASSQQTGTALNEQYF. This sequence joins TRBV4-1 and TRBJ2-7; either TRBD1 or TRBD2 may fit D (5 bases each). Germline V gives CDR1 MGHRA, CDR2 YSYEKL. V lost 3 bases and J lost 5, with 20 bases in between. The CDR3 consists of 16 residues.

The chain has TRBV6-8 and TRBJ1-4; D gene unclear. CDR1 and CDR2 (germline): MNHGY, SAAAGT. This CDR3 has 16 amino acids. Trimming removed 6 bases from V and 0 bases from J, with 14 bases in between. The CDR3 DNA reads TGTGCCAGCAGCCGCCGGGCCCCAACAACTAATGAAAAACTGTTTTTT. As protein: CASSRRAPTTNEKLFF.

Points on this clone: The germline gene is not matched at one end of the junction; a read error may be the cause. The chain couples TRBV5-1 to TRBJ1-2; 9 nucleotides agree with TRBD1. The CDR3 extends over 15 amino acids. The germline V gene has CDR1 SGHRS and CDR2 YFSETQ. CDR3 in amino acids: CASSPPGTGNYGYTF. DNA for the CDR3: TGCGCCAGCAGCCCGCCGGGGACAGGGAACTATGGYTACACCTTC.

The genes are TRBV6-8 and TRBJ2-3; a possible D gene is TRBD2 (7 bases). The CDR3 is 18 amino acids. Germline values: CDR1 MNHGY, CDR2 SAAAGT. V was shortened by 0 bases and J by 2 bases, with 18 bases between the two germline ends. This CDR3 is CASSYSTVGGGHTDTQYF. The CDR3, as DNA: TGTGCCAGCAGTTACTCGACGGTGGGGGGGGGACACACAGATACGCAGTATTTT.

The rearrangement uses TRBV15 and TRBJ1-2, with 8 nucleotides matching TRBD1. The germline V gene encodes CDR1 LNHNV and CDR2 YYDKDF (reference sequence). V was pared by 1 base and J by 4 bases, with 8 bases of the junction left unmatched. The CDR3 runs to 16 residues. The CDR3 region is CATSRASTGVGYGYTF. DNA of the CDR3: TGTGCCACCAGCAGAGCATCGACAGGGGTAGGCTATGGCTACACCTTC.

Here the CDR3 DNA reads TGTGCCAGCTCACGGACAGCGACCGGGGAGCTGTTTTTT. Amino acid sequence: CASSRTATGELFF. The chain joins TRBV18 to TRBJ2-2; perhaps TRBD1 as D (6 bases). Germline-derived CDR1 and CDR2 are KGHSH and LQKENI. The CDR3 totals 13 residues. V lost 4 bases to trimming and J lost 5 bases, with 8 bases between them.

This clone occurred once. This chain uses TRBV5-1 with TRBJ1-4; possible D gene TRBD1, 6 bases. The germline V gene encodes CDR1 SGHRS and CDR2 YFSETQ. CDR3 size: 14 residues. The V end was cut by 0 bases, the J end by 5 bases, with 8 bases between. CDR3 coding DNA: TGCGCCAGCAGCTTGGGACAGGTGAATGAAAAACTGTTTTTT. Residues: CASSLGQVNEKLFF. Filled out from reference TRBV5-1 and TRBJ1-4, the complete variable domain reads KAGVTQTPRYLIKTRGQQVTLSCSPISGHRSVSWYQQTPGQGLQFLFEYFSETQRNKGNFPGRFSGRQFSNSRSEMNVSTLELGDSALYLCASSLGQVNEKLFFGSGTQLSVL.

The chain combines TRBV19 with TRBJ1-1; D gene unclear. V was cut by 4 bases and J by 5 bases, with 14 bases left in between. Looked up from germline, CDR1 is LNHDA and CDR2 is SQIVND (reference sequence). This CDR3 has 14 amino acids. CDR3 nucleotide sequence: TGTGCCAGTAGTAAACTGACCATGGGGACTGAAGCTTTCTTT. Amino acid sequence: CASSKLTMGTEAFF.

This clone is a singleton in its sample. The rearrangement links TRBV6-8 to TRBJ2-1; D is possibly TRBD1 or TRBD2 (5 bases each). Trimming stripped 7 bases from V and 3 bases from J, with 16 bases between. The CDR3 consists of 15 residues. The germline CDR1 and CDR2 sequences are MNHGY and SAAAGT. The CDR3 loop is CASNSRDGYYNEQFF. The CDR3 coding sequence is TGTGCCAGCAACTCCAGGGACGGATACTACAATGAGCAGTTCTTC.

The J gene is TRBJ1-1, the V gene TRBV19; unclear D gene. The CDR3 runs 13 residues. Germline V CDR1 and CDR2: LNHDA, SQIVND (reference sequence). V gave up 3 bases and J gave up 5 bases, with 10 bases separating them. The CDR3 spells CASSMDAGTEAFF. CDR3 DNA sequence: TGTGCCAGTAGTATGGATGCGGGGACTGAAGCTTTCTTT.

As DNA, the CDR3 is TGTGCCACTTCCCGACTTATGGGACAGGCCCAGAACACTGAAGCTTTCTTT. The encoded protein is CATSRLMGQAQNTEAFF. The chain links TRBV18 to TRBJ1-1; 8 bases are shared with TRBD1. Germline CDR1 reads KGHSH; CDR2 reads LQKENI. The CDR3 runs 17 residues. V trimming: 10 bases; J trimming: 1 base; junction bases outside the gene matches: 17.

The chain is built from TRBV10-2 and TRBJ1-1; no clear D. The CDR3 has 14 amino acids. Germline V lookup: CDR1 WSHSY, CDR2 SAAADI. V was clipped by 2 bases and J by 1 base, with 8 bases between them. CDR3 nucleotide sequence: TGCGCCAGCAGTGAGGTCGGCAGGAACACTGAAGCTTTCTTT. Its translation: CASSEVGRNTEAFF.

The CDR3 loop is CASSSTGKDVYEQYF. The CDR3 DNA sequence: TGTGCCAGCAGCTCCACAGGGAAAGACGTCTACGAGCAGTACTTC. The rearrangement links TRBV11-3 to TRBJ2-7; possibly TRBD1 for D (6 bases). Trimming stripped 4 bases from V and 3 bases from J, with 16 bases between. CDR3 size: 15 residues. The germline gives CDR1 SGHNT, CDR2 YENEEA.

This rearrangement joins TRBV5-1 to TRBJ2-2; 10 bases match TRBD2. Germline V gene data show CDR1 as SGHRS and CDR2 as YFSETQ. There are 19 residues in the CDR3. The J segment lost 5 bases and the V segment lost 10 bases, leaving 23 bases of the junction unmatched. The chain's CDR3 is CAPRGAGEAGGPRTGELFF. CDR3 sequence (DNA): TGCGCCCCGCGAGGGGCAGGGGAAGCGGGAGGGCCGAGGACCGGGGAGCTGTTTTTT.

The rearrangement links TRBV6-8 to TRBJ1-2, with TRBD1 as a possible D gene (6 bases). V lost 0 bases, J lost 3 bases, and 11 bases lay in between. This CDR3 region has 15 residues. The V gene's germline CDR1 is MNHGY and CDR2 SAAAGT. Written as DNA, the CDR3 is TGTGCCAGCAGTTACTCGACAGGAGGGGACTATGGCTACACCTTC. It yields the protein CASSYSTGGDYGYTF.

The chain couples TRBV29-1 to TRBJ1-2; D unresolved. V lost 3 bases to trimming and J lost 3 bases, with 14 bases between them. Germline CDR1 reads SQVTM; CDR2 reads ANQGSEA. The CDR3 runs to 14 residues. CDR3: CSVDIGNLDYGYTF. The CDR3 DNA is TGCAGCGTTGATATTGGGAACCTCGACTATGGCTACACCTTC. Based on the CDR3 plus reference TRBV29-1 and TRBJ1-2, the full variable domain is SAVISQKPSRDICQRGTSLTIQCQVDSQVTMMFWYRQQPGQSLTLIATANQGSEATYESGFVIDKFPISRPNLTFSTLTVSNMSPEDSSIYLCSVDIGNLDYGYTFGSGTRLTVV.

This chain links TRBV6-8 with TRBJ2-6, with D unclear. Germline CDR1 and CDR2: MNHGY and SAAAGT. Trimming removed 2 bases at V and 0 bases at J, with 5 bases between. This CDR3 has 15 amino acids. CDR3 nucleotides: TGTGCCAGCAGTTACGAGGACTCTGGGGCCAACGTCCTGACTTTC. It encodes CASSYEDSGANVLTF.

This sequence joins TRBV6-8 and TRBJ1-1; D may be TRBD1 (5 bases). CDR1 and CDR2 from the germline V gene are MNHGY and SAAAGT. There are 14 residues in the CDR3. V was clipped by 6 bases and J by 1 base, with 12 bases between them. The CDR3 loop reads CASRLTGENTEAFF. The CDR3 DNA reads TGTGCCAGCAGGCTAACAGGTGAGAACACTGAAGCTTTCTTT.

The chain is built from TRBV6-8 and TRBJ1-2; a weak D match, TRBD1 (5 bases). Germline V gives CDR1 MNHGY, CDR2 SAAAGT. This CDR3 has 13 amino acids. V was cut by 2 bases and J by 6 bases, with 10 bases left in between. CDR3 nucleotides: TGTGCCAGCAGTTACCCAGGGATCCATGGCTACACCTTC. Encoded protein: CASSYPGIHGYTF.

This sequence joins TRBV11-1 and TRBJ2-2, with TRBD2 as a possible D gene (5 bases). The length of the CDR3 is 18 residues. The V and J ends lost 5 bases and 1 base respectively, with 20 bases between them. From germline, CDR1 is SGHAT and CDR2 FQDESV (reference sequence). DNA of the CDR3: TGTGCCAGCAGCCCCCGATTGGGAGCGGACCAGAACACCGGGGAGCTGTTTTTT. Translating gives CASSPRLGADQNTGELFF.